This TCR beta chain was recovered during a study of T cell responses to AZD1222 COVID-19 vaccine. Clones were sequenced by immunoSEQ multiplex PCR, and TCRdb holds only the in-frame ones, with some missing. The table lists around 84,000 clones, 85% to 90% of them singletons, with 30% to 35% in the top ten. The clonotype was recovered from an adult in good health. Material: peripheral blood, obtained on day 0 of AZD1222 vaccination.

The CDR3 spells CASSQGDTRRRNTIYF. CDR3 sequence (DNA): TGTGCCAGCAGCCAAGGGGACACCAGGAGACGAAACACCATATATTTT. The chain joins TRBV9 to TRBJ1-3, with D possibly matching TRBD1 (6 bases). The CDR3 runs 16 residues. Germline V gene data show CDR1 as SGDLS and CDR2 as YYNGEE. The V end lost 4 bases, the J end lost 5 bases, and 19 bases lay between the germline ends. Filled out from reference TRBV9 and TRBJ1-3, the complete variable domain reads DSGVTQTPKHLITATGQRVTLRCSPRSGDLSVYWYQQSLDQGLQFLIQYYNGEERAKGNILERFSAQQFPDLHSELNLSSLELGDSALYFCASSQGDTRRRNTIYFGEGSWLTVV.